These T cell receptor beta chains were read from a single sample in a study of blood T cell repertoires in COVID-19. Profiled with immunoSEQ multiplex PCR; TCRdb holds only in-frame clones, not every one. The table has some 200,000 clones, roughly 84% seen once. The sample was peripheral blood. These receptors were collected from a woman aged 70 to 79 with COVID-19, enrolled during active disease. Each CDR3 is given with its conserved first and last residue. The D gene is left open where the match is weak. The size field is filled for only some rows; it gives once, few, many or a size class.

v_call: TRBV28; d_call: -; clone_size: -; j_call: TRBJ2-3; cdr3_nt: TGTGCCAGCAGTTTAATTAGCAGGGGCACAGATACGCAGTATTTT; cdr3_aa: CASSLISRGTDTQYF
v_call: TRBV6-5; d_call: -; clone_size: -; j_call: TRBJ1-5; cdr3_nt: TGTGCCAGCAGAAGGGGGATCGGGCAGCCCCAGCATTTT; cdr3_aa: CASRRGIGQPQHF
v_call: TRBV3-1/TRBV3-2; d_call: TRBD2; clone_size: once; j_call: TRBJ2-1; cdr3_nt: TGTGCCAGCACCTTGACTAGCGGGAAATACAATGAGCAGTTCTTC; cdr3_aa: CASTLTSGKYNEQFF
v_call: TRBV5-1; d_call: TRBD1; clone_size: -; j_call: TRBJ1-5; cdr3_nt: TGCGCCAGCAGCGACGGGACAGGTTATCAGCCCCAGCATTTT; cdr3_aa: CASSDGTGYQPQHF
v_call: TRBV7-9; d_call: -; clone_size: -; j_call: TRBJ1-1; cdr3_nt: TGTGCCAGCAGCTCGTACACTGAAGCTTTCTTT; cdr3_aa: CASSSYTEAFF
v_call: TRBV9; d_call: -; clone_size: -; j_call: TRBJ1-2; cdr3_nt: TGTGCCAGCAGCCCTCCGGGATCTGATGGCTACACCTTC; cdr3_aa: CASSPPGSDGYTF
v_call: TRBV28; d_call: -; clone_size: -; j_call: TRBJ2-5; cdr3_nt: TGTGCCAGCAGTTTTGCAGGGGCTCAGCAAGAGACCCAGTACTTC; cdr3_aa: CASSFAGAQQETQYF
v_call: TRBV5-1; d_call: TRBD2; clone_size: -; j_call: TRBJ2-6; cdr3_nt: TGCGCCAGCAGCCCCCTTAGCGGGCTCTCTGGGGCCAACGTCCTGACTTTC; cdr3_aa: CASSPLSGLSGANVLTF
v_call: TRBV19; d_call: -; clone_size: -; j_call: TRBJ1-1; cdr3_nt: TGTGCCAGTAGGCAACAGCTTAACACTGAAGCTTTCTTT; cdr3_aa: CASRQQLNTEAFF
v_call: TRBV19; d_call: TRBD1; clone_size: -; j_call: TRBJ1-2; cdr3_nt: TGTGCCAGTAGCAGCGGGACAGGGAGTAACTATGGCTACACCTTC; cdr3_aa: CASSSGTGSNYGYTF
v_call: TRBV2; d_call: -; clone_size: -; j_call: TRBJ1-3; cdr3_nt: TGTGCCAGCAGTGTGGCCTCTGGAAACACCATATATTTT; cdr3_aa: CASSVASGNTIYF
v_call: TRBV19; d_call: -; clone_size: -; j_call: TRBJ2-6; cdr3_nt: TGTGCCAGTAGCCCGGGTGGGGGGGCCAACGTCCTGACTTTC; cdr3_aa: CASSPGGGANVLTF
v_call: TRBV7-9; d_call: TRBD1; clone_size: -; j_call: TRBJ2-7; cdr3_nt: TGTGCCAGCAGCTCGGGGGGACAGGGGGCCTACGAGCAGTACTTC; cdr3_aa: CASSSGGQGAYEQYF
v_call: TRBV10-2; d_call: TRBD1; clone_size: -; j_call: TRBJ1-2; cdr3_nt: TGCGCCAGCCGAAGCCGGGACAGGGGTGACTATGGCTACACCTTC; cdr3_aa: CASRSRDRGDYGYTF
v_call: TRBV7-8; d_call: TRBD2; clone_size: -; j_call: TRBJ2-5; cdr3_nt: TGTGCCAGCAGCTTAGGCCGCCTAGCGGGGCCTAAAGAGACCCAGTACTTC; cdr3_aa: CASSLGRLAGPKETQYF
v_call: TRBV19; d_call: -; clone_size: once; j_call: TRBJ1-3; cdr3_nt: TGTGCCAGTAGTATGGGAGTACCCCCCTCTGGAAACACCATATATTTT; cdr3_aa: CASSMGVPPSGNTIYF
v_call: TRBV9; d_call: -; clone_size: -; j_call: TRBJ1-5; cdr3_nt: TGTGCCAGCAGCCAGACAGGAAACAATCAGCCCCAGCATTTT; cdr3_aa: CASSQTGNNQPQHF
v_call: TRBV2; d_call: -; clone_size: -; j_call: TRBJ1-4; cdr3_nt: TGTGCCAGCATAATGGACAGAGGGTATGAAAAACTGTTTTTT; cdr3_aa: CASIMDRGYEKLFF
v_call: TRBV6-5; d_call: -; clone_size: -; j_call: TRBJ2-1; cdr3_nt: TGTGCCAGCACCGAAAAAACCGGGATTGACTTCTTC; cdr3_aa: CASTEKTGIDFF
v_call: TRBV5-4; d_call: -; clone_size: once; j_call: TRBJ2-1; cdr3_nt: TGTGCCAGCAGCTCCGAGGGCTATGAGCAGTTCTTC; cdr3_aa: CASSSEGYEQFF
v_call: TRBV2; d_call: TRBD1; clone_size: -; j_call: TRBJ1-3; cdr3_nt: TGTGCCAGATCGACAGGGGATAGTGGAAACACCATATATTTT; cdr3_aa: CARSTGDSGNTIYF
v_call: TRBV6-1; d_call: -; clone_size: -; j_call: TRBJ1-2; cdr3_nt: TGTGCCAGCAGTGAACGGAGCGGGGGACACTATGGCTACACCTTC; cdr3_aa: CASSERSGGHYGYTF
v_call: TRBV28; d_call: TRBD1; clone_size: -; j_call: TRBJ2-2; cdr3_nt: TGTGCCAGCAGTTTATGGACAGGGGGCTGGACCGGGGAGCTGTTTTTT; cdr3_aa: CASSLWTGGWTGELFF
v_call: TRBV10-3; d_call: -; clone_size: -; j_call: TRBJ2-1; cdr3_nt: TGTGCCATCAGCGGGACTTCGGAGAGTGAGCAGTTCTTC; cdr3_aa: CAISGTSESEQFF
v_call: TRBV6-5; d_call: -; clone_size: -; j_call: TRBJ1-5; cdr3_nt: TGTGCCAGCAGTCCACTACAAATCAGGCCCCAGCATTTT; cdr3_aa: CASSPLQIRPQHF
v_call: TRBV7-6; d_call: -; clone_size: -; j_call: TRBJ1-3; cdr3_nt: TGTGCCAGCAGCTTAGAGCCGGGAGCTGGAAACACCATATATTTT; cdr3_aa: CASSLEPGAGNTIYF
v_call: TRBV7-2; d_call: -; clone_size: -; j_call: TRBJ2-7; cdr3_nt: TGTGCCAGCAGCTTATTGCAGGGGTATACCTACGAGCAGTACTTC; cdr3_aa: CASSLLQGYTYEQYF
v_call: TRBV18; d_call: -; clone_size: -; j_call: TRBJ1-2; cdr3_nt: TGTGCCAGCTCACCGTCCACAGGGTGGGCCTATGGCTACACCTTC; cdr3_aa: CASSPSTGWAYGYTF
v_call: TRBV6-5; d_call: -; clone_size: -; j_call: TRBJ1-1; cdr3_nt: TGTGCCAGCAGCCTGAAGGGACAAGACACTGAAGCTTTCTTT; cdr3_aa: CASSLKGQDTEAFF
v_call: TRBV7-3; d_call: -; clone_size: -; j_call: TRBJ2-3; cdr3_nt: TGTGCCAGCAGCCCTCCCCCCAGGGAACCCCGGACAGATACGCAGTATTTT; cdr3_aa: CASSPPPREPRTDTQYF
v_call: TRBV4-2; d_call: -; clone_size: -; j_call: TRBJ2-2; cdr3_nt: TGTGCCAGCAGCCAAGCCGCGGCCGGGGAGCTGTTTTTT; cdr3_aa: CASSQAAAGELFF
v_call: TRBV4-2; d_call: TRBD2; clone_size: -; j_call: TRBJ2-1; cdr3_nt: TGTGCCAGCAGCCAACGGACTAGCGGGAGTCTCAATGAGCAGTTCTTC; cdr3_aa: CASSQRTSGSLNEQFF
v_call: TRBV5-1; d_call: TRBD2; clone_size: -; j_call: TRBJ2-3; cdr3_nt: TGCGCCAGCGGGGGGGCAGATACGCAGTATTTT; cdr3_aa: CASGGADTQYF
v_call: TRBV6-6; d_call: TRBD1; clone_size: -; j_call: TRBJ2-6; cdr3_nt: TGTGCCAGCAGTCTTGGGACAGGGCCTTCCGGGGCCAACGTCCTGACTTTC; cdr3_aa: CASSLGTGPSGANVLTF
v_call: TRBV19; d_call: TRBD1; clone_size: -; j_call: TRBJ2-7; cdr3_nt: TGTGCCAGTAGTATATTCGGGACAGTGACTGACGAGCAGTACTTC; cdr3_aa: CASSIFGTVTDEQYF
v_call: TRBV28; d_call: -; clone_size: few; j_call: TRBJ1-6; cdr3_nt: TGTGCCAGCGGGTCAGGGAGGGATTCACCCCTCCACTTT; cdr3_aa: CASGSGRDSPLHF
v_call: TRBV9; d_call: TRBD2; clone_size: -; j_call: TRBJ2-5; cdr3_nt: TGTGCCAGCAGCCCCCGGACTAGCGGTGAGACCCAGTACTTC; cdr3_aa: CASSPRTSGETQYF
v_call: TRBV9; d_call: -; clone_size: once; j_call: TRBJ2-2; cdr3_nt: TGTGCCGGGGCCCCGGGGGTTGCCGGGGAGCTGTTTTTT; cdr3_aa: CAGAPGVAGELFF
v_call: TRBV7-8; d_call: -; clone_size: -; j_call: TRBJ2-1; cdr3_nt: TGTGCCAGCAGCCTTGGGGACGGAGGGTCCAATGAGCAGTTCTTC; cdr3_aa: CASSLGDGGSNEQFF
v_call: TRBV7-8; d_call: TRBD1; clone_size: -; j_call: TRBJ1-4; cdr3_nt: TGTGCCAGCAGCTTGGGACAGAATGAAAAACTGTTTTTT; cdr3_aa: CASSLGQNEKLFF
v_call: TRBV2; d_call: -; clone_size: -; j_call: TRBJ1-1; cdr3_nt: TGTGCCAGCAGCGCCTACAGGGACACTGAAGCTTTCTTT; cdr3_aa: CASSAYRDTEAFF
v_call: TRBV30; d_call: TRBD2; clone_size: -; j_call: TRBJ2-2; cdr3_nt: TGTGCCTGGAGTGTACTTGGCGGGGGAGGTTGGACCGGGGAGCTGTTTTTT; cdr3_aa: CAWSVLGGGGWTGELFF
v_call: TRBV19; d_call: -; clone_size: few; j_call: TRBJ1-5; cdr3_nt: TGTGCCAGTAAGGTCCCCGGGGATCAGCCCCAGCATTTT; cdr3_aa: CASKVPGDQPQHF
v_call: TRBV5-4; d_call: -; clone_size: once; j_call: TRBJ1-1; cdr3_nt: TGTGCCAGCAGCTTGTTATCGAGCACTGAAGCTTTCTTT; cdr3_aa: CASSLLSSTEAFF
v_call: TRBV5-6; d_call: -; clone_size: -; j_call: TRBJ1-3; cdr3_nt: TGTGCCAGCAGCTTGTTTTTCGGCGACAGAAACACCATATATTTT; cdr3_aa: CASSLFFGDRNTIYF
v_call: TRBV3-1/TRBV3-2; d_call: -; clone_size: -; j_call: TRBJ1-2; cdr3_nt: TGTGCCAGCAGCCCCAGTCGCTCGACAGTTCAATTCACCTTC; cdr3_aa: CASSPSRSTVQFTF
v_call: TRBV12-3/TRBV12-4; d_call: -; clone_size: -; j_call: TRBJ1-1; cdr3_nt: TGTGCCAGCAGGTCAGAATCATGGTGGCCTTTCTTT; cdr3_aa: CASRSESWWPFF
v_call: TRBV28; d_call: -; clone_size: -; j_call: TRBJ1-5; cdr3_nt: TGTGCCAGCAGTCCCCGGGAGACACGTCAGCCCCAGCATTTT; cdr3_aa: CASSPRETRQPQHF
v_call: TRBV29-1; d_call: -; clone_size: -; j_call: TRBJ1-1; cdr3_nt: TGCAGCGCCCAGAATTCGGGGGACACTGAAGCTTTCTTT; cdr3_aa: CSAQNSGDTEAFF
v_call: TRBV10-1; d_call: -; clone_size: -; j_call: TRBJ1-4; cdr3_nt: TGCGCCAGCAGCGCCGGGACAATGAGTGAAAAACTGTTTTTT; cdr3_aa: CASSAGTMSEKLFF
v_call: TRBV7-2; d_call: TRBD2; clone_size: -; j_call: TRBJ2-2; cdr3_nt: TGTGCCAGCAGCACTAGCGGGCGCACGAACACCGGGGAGCTGTTTTTT; cdr3_aa: CASSTSGRTNTGELFF
v_call: TRBV3-1/TRBV3-2; d_call: -; clone_size: -; j_call: TRBJ1-6; cdr3_nt: TGTGCCAGCAGCCAACAACAGGACCAACCCCTCCACTTT; cdr3_aa: CASSQQQDQPLHF
v_call: TRBV7-2; d_call: TRBD2; clone_size: -; j_call: TRBJ2-1; cdr3_nt: TGTGCCAGCAGCTTAAGTTTGAGGGGACTAGCGGGAAAGTTCTTC; cdr3_aa: CASSLSLRGLAGKFF